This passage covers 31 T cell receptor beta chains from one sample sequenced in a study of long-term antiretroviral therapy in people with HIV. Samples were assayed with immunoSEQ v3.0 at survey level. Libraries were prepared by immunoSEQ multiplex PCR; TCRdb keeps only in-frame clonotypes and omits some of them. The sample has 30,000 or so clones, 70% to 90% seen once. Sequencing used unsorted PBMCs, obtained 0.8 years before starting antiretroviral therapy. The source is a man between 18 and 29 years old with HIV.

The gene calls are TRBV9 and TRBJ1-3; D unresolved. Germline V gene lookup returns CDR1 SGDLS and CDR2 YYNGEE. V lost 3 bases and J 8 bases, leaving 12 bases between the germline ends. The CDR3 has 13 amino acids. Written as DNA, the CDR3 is TGTGCCAGCAGCGCACGCCCAGCAGACACCATATATTTT. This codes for CASSARPADTIYF.

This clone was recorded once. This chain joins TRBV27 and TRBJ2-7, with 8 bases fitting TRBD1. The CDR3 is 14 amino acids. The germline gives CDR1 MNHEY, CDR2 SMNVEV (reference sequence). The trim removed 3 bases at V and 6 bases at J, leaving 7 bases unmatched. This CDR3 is CASSLRTGHGEQYF. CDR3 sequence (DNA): TGTGCCAGCAGTTTGAGGACAGGGCATGGCGAGCAGTACTTC.

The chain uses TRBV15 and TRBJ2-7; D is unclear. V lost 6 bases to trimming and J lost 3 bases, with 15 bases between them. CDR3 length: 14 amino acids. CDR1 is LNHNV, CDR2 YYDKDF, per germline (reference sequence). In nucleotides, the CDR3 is TGTGCCACCAGGTTTTTAGGGTCTGGCTACGAGCAGTACTTC. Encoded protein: CATRFLGSGYEQYF.

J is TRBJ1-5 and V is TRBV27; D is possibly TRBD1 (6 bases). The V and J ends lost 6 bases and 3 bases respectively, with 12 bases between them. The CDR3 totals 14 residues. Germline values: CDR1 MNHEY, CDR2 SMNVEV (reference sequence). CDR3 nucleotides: TGTGCCAGCAGACCGACAGGATTCAATCAGCCCCAGCATTTT. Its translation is CASRPTGFNQPQHF.

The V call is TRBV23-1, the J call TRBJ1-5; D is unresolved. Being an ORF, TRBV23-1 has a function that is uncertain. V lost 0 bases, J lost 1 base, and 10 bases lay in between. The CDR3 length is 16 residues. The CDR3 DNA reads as TGCGCCAGCAGTCAATCGAGGGCACGGAGCAATCAGCCCCAGCATTTT. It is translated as CASSQSRARSNQPQHF.

The CDR3 region is CASSKLAGERTGELFF. CDR3 nucleotides: TGTGCCAGCAGTAAACTAGCGGGAGAACGCACCGGGGAGCTGTTTTTT. The rearrangement links TRBV7-9 to TRBJ2-2; 11 nucleotides align to TRBD2. In germline, CDR1 is SEHNR, CDR2 FQNEAQ (reference sequence). Trimming removed 6 bases from V and 4 bases from J; junction bases left unmatched: 7. CDR3 length equals 16 residues.

The CDR3 bases are TGTGCCAGCGGGCTGAGCTCCTATAATTCACCCCTCCACTTT. Translation gives CASGLSSYNSPLHF. The rearrangement links TRBV25-1 to TRBJ1-6; no firm D call. The V gene lost 8 bases and the J gene lost 0 bases, with 8 bases spanning the gap. Per germline, CDR1 MGHDK and CDR2 SYGVNS. CDR3 size: 14 residues.

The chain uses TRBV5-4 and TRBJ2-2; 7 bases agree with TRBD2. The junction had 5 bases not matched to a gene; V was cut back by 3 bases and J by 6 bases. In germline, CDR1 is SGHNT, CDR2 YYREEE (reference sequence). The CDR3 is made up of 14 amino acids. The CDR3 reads CASSSSGEAGELFF. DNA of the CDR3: TGTGCCAGCAGCTCAAGCGGGGAAGCCGGGGAGCTGTTTTTT.

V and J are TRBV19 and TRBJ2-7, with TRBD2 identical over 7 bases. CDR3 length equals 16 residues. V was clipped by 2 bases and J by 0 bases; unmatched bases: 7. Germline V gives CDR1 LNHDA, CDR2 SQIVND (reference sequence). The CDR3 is CASSILAGALSYEQYF. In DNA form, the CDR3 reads TGTGCCAGTAGTATATTGGCGGGAGCCCTCTCCTACGAGCAGTACTTC.

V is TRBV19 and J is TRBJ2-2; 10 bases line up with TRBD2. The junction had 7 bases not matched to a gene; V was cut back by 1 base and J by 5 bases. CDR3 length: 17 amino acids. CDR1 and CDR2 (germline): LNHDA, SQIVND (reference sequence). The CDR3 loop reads CASSIVSGRIGTGELFF. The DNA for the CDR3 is TGTGCCAGTAGTATAGTTAGCGGGAGGATAGGTACCGGGGAGCTGTTTTTT.

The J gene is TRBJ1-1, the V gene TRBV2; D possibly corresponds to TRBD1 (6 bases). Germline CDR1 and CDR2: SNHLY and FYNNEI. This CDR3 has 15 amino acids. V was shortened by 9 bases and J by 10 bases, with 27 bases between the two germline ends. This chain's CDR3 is CASNGGMRDTLPAFF. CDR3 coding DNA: TGTGCCAGTAACGGGGGGATGAGGGACACTCTCCCAGCTTTCTTT. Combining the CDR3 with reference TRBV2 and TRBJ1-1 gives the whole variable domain EPEVTQTPSHQVTQMGQEVILRCVPISNHLYFYWYRQILGQKVEFLVSFYNNEISEKSEIFDDQFSVERPDGSNFTLKIRSTKLEDSAMYFCASNGGMRDTLPAFFGQGTRLTVV.

In DNA form, the CDR3 reads TGTGCCAGCAATTTGGGGAGCACAGATACGCAGTATTTT. As protein: CASNLGSTDTQYF. The chain carries TRBV6-1 and TRBJ2-3, with D unclear. The germline V gene encodes CDR1 MNHNS and CDR2 SASEGT. This CDR3 has 13 amino acids. V lost 7 bases to trimming and J lost 0 bases, with 8 bases between them.

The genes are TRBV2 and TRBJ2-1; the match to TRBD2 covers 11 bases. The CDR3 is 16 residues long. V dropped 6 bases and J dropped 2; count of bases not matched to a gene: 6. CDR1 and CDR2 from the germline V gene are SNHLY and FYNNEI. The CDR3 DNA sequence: TGTGCCAGCAGGGAGCTAGCGGGAGGCACCTACAATGAGCAGTTCTTC. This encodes CASRELAGGTYNEQFF.

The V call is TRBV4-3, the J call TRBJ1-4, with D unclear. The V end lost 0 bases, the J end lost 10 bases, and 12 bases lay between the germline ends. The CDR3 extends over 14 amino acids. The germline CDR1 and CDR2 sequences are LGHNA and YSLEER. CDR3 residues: CASSQDGGTGKLFF. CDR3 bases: TGCGCCAGCAGCCAAGATGGAGGAACGGGAAAACTGTTTTTT.

The CDR3 is CASSPNFSSDYGYTF. The CDR3 nucleotides are TGTGCCAGCAGCCCAAACTTTAGTTCGGACTATGGCTACACCTTC. The rearrangement joins TRBV14 to TRBJ1-2; D not certain. The CDR3 covers 15 residues. Germline V gives CDR1 SGHDN, CDR2 FVKESK. V was pared by 4 bases and J by 3 bases, with 15 bases between.

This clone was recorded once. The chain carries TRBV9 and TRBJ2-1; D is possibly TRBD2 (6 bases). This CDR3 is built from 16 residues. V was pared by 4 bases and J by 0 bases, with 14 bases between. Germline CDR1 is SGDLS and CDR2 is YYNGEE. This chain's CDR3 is CASSTKAGPSYNEQFF. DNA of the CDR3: TGTGCCAGCAGCACAAAAGCGGGCCCCTCCTACAATGAGCAGTTCTTC.

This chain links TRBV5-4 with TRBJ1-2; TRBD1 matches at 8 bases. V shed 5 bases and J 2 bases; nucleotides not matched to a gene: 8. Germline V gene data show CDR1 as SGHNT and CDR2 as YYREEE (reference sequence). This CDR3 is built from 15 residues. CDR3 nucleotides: TGTGCCAGCAGTCTTTGGACAGGGACGAACTATGGCTACACCTTC. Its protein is CASSLWTGTNYGYTF.

The CDR3 region has the DNA TGTGCCAGCAGCCCTGGACTAGCGGGAGCCCTTTCCCTCTACGAGCAGTACTTC. Its translation is CASSPGLAGALSLYEQYF. The chain links TRBV7-8 to TRBJ2-7; TRBD2 aligns across 13 bases. Trimming took 5 bases from V and 3 from J; bases not matched to a gene: 13. CDR1 SGHVS and CDR2 FQNEAQ come from the germline V gene. The CDR3 runs 18 residues.

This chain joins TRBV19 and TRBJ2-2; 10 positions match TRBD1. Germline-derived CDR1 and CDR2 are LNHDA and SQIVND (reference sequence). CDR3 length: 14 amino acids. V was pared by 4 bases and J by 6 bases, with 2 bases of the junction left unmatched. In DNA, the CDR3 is TGTGCCAGTAGTACAGGACAGGGGGCCGGGGAGCTGTTTTTT. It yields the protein CASSTGQGAGELFF.

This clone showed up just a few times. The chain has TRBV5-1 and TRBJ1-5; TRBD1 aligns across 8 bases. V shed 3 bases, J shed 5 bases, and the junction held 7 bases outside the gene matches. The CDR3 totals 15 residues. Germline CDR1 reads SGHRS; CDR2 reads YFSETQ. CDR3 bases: TGCGCCAGCAGCTCAACAGGGGGGCCACATCAGCCCCAGCATTTT. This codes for CASSSTGGPHQPQHF. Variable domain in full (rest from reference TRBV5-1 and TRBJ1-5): KAGVTQTPRYLIKTRGQQVTLSCSPISGHRSVSWYQQTPGQGLQFLFEYFSETQRNKGNFPGRFSGRQFSNSRSEMNVSTLELGDSALYLCASSSTGGPHQPQHFGDGTRLSIL.

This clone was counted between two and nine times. This chain's CDR3 is CATTSGTGADNSPLHF. DNA for the CDR3: TGTGCCACCACGTCCGGAACAGGGGCCGATAATTCACCCCTCCACTTT. The chain has TRBV2 and TRBJ1-6, with TRBD1 matching over 7 bases. Germline CDR1 SNHLY, CDR2 FYNNEI. With 10 bases clipped from V and 5 bases from J, the junction kept 14 bases outside the gene matches. The CDR3 runs to 16 residues.

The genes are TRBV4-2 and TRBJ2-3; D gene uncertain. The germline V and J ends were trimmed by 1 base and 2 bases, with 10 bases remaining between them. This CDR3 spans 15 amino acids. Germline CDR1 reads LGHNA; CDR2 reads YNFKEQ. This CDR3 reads CASSQAGLLTDTQYF. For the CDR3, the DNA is TGTGCCAGCAGCCAAGCCGGGCTCCTCACAGATACGCAGTATTTT.

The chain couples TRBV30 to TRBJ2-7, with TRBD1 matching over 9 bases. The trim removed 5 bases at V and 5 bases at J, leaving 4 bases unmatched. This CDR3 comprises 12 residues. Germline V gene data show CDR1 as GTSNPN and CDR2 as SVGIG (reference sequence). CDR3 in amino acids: CAWGDRGNEQYF. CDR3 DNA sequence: TGTGCCTGGGGCGACAGGGGGAACGAGCAGTACTTC.

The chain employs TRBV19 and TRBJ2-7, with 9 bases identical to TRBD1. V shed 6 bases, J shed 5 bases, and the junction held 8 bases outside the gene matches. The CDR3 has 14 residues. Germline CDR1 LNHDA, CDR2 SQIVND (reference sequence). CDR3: CASSIRDRVNEQYF. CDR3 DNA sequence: TGTGCCAGTAGCATACGGGACAGGGTCAACGAGCAGTACTTC.

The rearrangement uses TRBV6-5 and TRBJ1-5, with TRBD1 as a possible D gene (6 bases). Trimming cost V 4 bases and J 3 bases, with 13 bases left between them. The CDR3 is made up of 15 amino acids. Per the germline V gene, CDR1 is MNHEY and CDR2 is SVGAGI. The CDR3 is CASSSSGTLNQPQHF. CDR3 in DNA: TGTGCCAGCAGTTCCTCCGGGACACTCAATCAGCCCCAGCATTTT.

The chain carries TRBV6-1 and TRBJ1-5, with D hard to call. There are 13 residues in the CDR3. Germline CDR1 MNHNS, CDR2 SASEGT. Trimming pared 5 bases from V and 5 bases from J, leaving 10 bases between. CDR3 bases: TGTGCCAGCAGTAGAGAGATTTATCAGCCCCAGCATTTT. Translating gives CASSREIYQPQHF.

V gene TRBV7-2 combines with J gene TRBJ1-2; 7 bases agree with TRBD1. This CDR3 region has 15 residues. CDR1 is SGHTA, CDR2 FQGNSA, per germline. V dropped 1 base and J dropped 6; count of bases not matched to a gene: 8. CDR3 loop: CASSLGQGGGDGYTF. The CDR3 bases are TGTGCCAGCAGCTTAGGACAGGGCGGGGGGGATGGCTACACCTTC.

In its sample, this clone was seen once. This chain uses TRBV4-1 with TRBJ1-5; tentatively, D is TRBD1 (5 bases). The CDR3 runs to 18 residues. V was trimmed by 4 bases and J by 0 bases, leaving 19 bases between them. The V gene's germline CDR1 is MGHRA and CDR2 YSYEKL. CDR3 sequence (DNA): TGCGCCAGCAGCCCCTCGGTGGGGGACGTTTATAGCAATCAGCCCCAGCATTTT. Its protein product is CASSPSVGDVYSNQPQHF.

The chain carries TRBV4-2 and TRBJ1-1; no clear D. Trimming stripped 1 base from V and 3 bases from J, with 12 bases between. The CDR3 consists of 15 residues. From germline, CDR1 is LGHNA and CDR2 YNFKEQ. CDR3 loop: CASSQVAGEDTEAFF. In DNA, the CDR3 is TGTGCCAGCAGCCAAGTGGCGGGAGAAGACACTGAAGCTTTCTTT.

The CDR3 reads CSVDLTDTQYF. DNA for the CDR3: TGCAGCGTTGACCTCACAGATACGCAGTATTTT. V is TRBV29-1 and J is TRBJ2-3; D uncertain. Germline V CDR1 and CDR2: SQVTM, ANQGSEA. The length of the CDR3 is 11 residues. Trimming took off 3 bases at V and 2 bases at J, with 3 bases between the two ends.

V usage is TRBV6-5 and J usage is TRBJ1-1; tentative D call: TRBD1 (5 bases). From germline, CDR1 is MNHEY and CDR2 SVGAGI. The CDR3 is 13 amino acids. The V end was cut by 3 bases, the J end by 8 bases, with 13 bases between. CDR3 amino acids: CASSYGGSEEAFF. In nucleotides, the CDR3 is TGTGCCAGCAGTTATGGGGGGAGCGAGGAAGCTTTCTTT.